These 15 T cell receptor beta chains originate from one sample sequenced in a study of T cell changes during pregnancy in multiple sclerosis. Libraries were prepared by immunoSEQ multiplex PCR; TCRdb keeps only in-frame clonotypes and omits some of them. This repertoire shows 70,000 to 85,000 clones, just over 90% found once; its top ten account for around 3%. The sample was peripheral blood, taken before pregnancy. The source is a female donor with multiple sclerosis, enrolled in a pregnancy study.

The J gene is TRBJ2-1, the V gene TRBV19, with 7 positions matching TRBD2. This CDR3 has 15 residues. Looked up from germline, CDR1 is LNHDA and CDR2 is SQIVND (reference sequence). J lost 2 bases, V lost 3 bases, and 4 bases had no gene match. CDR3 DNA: TGTGCCAGTAGTATGGGCGGGAGCACCTACAATGAGCAGTTCTTC. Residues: CASSMGGSTYNEQFF.

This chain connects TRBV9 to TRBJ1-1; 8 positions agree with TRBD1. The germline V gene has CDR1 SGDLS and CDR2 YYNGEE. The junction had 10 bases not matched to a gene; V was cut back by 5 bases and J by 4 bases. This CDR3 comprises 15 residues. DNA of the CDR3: TGTGCCAGCAGTCTAAACAGGGGGGGTGTCACTGAAGCTTTCTTT. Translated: CASSLNRGGVTEAFF.

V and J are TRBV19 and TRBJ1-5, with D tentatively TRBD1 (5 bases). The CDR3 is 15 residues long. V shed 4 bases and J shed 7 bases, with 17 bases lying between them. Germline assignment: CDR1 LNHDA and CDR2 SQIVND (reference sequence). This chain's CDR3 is CASSTAGRAGQPQHF. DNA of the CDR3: TGTGCCAGTAGTACCGCTGGCAGGGCGGGACAGCCCCAGCATTTT.

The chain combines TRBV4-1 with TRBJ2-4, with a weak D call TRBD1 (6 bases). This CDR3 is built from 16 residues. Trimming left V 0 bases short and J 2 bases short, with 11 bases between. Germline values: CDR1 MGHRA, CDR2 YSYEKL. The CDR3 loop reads CASSQEQGRTKNIQYF. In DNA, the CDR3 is TGCGCCAGCAGCCAAGAACAGGGAAGGACCAAAAACATTCAGTACTTC.

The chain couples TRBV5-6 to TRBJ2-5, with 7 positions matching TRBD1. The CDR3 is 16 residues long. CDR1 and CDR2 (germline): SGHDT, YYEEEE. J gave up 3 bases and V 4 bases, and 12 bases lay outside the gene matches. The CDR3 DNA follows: TGTGCCAGCAGCGCCACCCTGACAGGGATTAAAGAGACCCAGTACTTC. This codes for CASSATLTGIKETQYF.

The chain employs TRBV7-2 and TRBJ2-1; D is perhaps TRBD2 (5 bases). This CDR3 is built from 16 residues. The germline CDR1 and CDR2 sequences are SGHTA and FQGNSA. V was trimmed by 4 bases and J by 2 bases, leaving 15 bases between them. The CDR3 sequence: CASSYSSPSAYNEQFF. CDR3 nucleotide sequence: TGTGCCAGCAGCTACTCTAGCCCGAGCGCCTACAATGAGCAGTTCTTC.

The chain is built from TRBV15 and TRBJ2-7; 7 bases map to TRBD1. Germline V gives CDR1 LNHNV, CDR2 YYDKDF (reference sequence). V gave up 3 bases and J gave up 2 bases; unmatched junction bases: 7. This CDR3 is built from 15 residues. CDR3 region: CATSSFRGGAYEQYF. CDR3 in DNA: TGTGCCACCAGCAGTTTCAGAGGGGGCGCCTACGAGCAGTACTTC.

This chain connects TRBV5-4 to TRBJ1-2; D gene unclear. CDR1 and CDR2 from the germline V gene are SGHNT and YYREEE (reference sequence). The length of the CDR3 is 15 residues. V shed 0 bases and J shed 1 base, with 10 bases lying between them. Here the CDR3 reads CASSLEAGLNYGYTF. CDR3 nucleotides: TGTGCCAGCAGCTTGGAGGCAGGCCTTAACTATGGCTACACCTTC.

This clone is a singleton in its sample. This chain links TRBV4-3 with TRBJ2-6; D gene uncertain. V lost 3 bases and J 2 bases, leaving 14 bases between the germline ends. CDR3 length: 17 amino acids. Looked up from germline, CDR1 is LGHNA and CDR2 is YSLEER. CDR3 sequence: CASSQNPGSTGANVLTF. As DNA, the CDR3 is TGCGCCAGCAGCCAGAATCCGGGTTCGACTGGGGCCAACGTCCTGACTTTC.

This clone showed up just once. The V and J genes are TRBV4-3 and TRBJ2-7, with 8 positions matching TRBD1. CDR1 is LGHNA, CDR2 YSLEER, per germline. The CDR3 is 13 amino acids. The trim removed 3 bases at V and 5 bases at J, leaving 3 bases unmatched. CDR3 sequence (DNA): TGCGCCAGCAGCCACAGACAGGGGAACGAGCAGTACTTC. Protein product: CASSHRQGNEQYF.

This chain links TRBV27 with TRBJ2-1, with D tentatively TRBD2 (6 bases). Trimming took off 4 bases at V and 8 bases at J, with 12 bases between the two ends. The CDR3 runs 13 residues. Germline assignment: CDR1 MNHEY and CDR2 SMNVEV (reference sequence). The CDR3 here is CASSSARRDEQFF. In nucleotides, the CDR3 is TGTGCCAGCAGTTCGGCCCGGAGGGATGAGCAGTTCTTC.

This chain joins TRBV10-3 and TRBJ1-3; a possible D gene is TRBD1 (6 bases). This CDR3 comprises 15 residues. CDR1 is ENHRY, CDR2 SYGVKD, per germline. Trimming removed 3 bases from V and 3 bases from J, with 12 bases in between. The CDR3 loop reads CAISDTGKSGNTIYF. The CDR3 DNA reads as TGTGCCATCAGTGATACAGGGAAGAGTGGAAACACCATATATTTT.

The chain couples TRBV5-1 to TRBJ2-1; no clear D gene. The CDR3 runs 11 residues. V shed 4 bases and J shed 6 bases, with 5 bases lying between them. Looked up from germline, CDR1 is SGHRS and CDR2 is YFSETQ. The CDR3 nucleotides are TGCGCCAGCAGCCCGGGCAATGAGCAGTTCTTC. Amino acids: CASSPGNEQFF.

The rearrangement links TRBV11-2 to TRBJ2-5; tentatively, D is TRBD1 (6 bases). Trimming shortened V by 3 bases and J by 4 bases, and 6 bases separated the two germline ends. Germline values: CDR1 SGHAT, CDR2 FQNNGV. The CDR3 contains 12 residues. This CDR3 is CASSLTGETQYF. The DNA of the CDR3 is TGTGCCAGCAGCTTGACAGGAGAGACCCAGTACTTC. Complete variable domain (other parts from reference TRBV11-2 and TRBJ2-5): EAGVAQSPRYKIIEKRQSVAFWCNPISGHATLYWYQQILGQGPKLLIQFQNNGVVDDSQLPKDRFSAERLKGVDSTLKIQPAKLEDSAVYLCASSLTGETQYFGPGTRLLVL.

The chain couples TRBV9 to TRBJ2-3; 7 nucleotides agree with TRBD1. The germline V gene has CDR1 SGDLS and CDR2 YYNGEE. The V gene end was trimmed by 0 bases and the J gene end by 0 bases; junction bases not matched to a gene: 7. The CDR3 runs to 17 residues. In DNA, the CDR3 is TGTGCCAGCAGCGTAGAGGTAGGGGGCGATAGCACAGATACGCAGTATTTT. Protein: CASSVEVGGDSTDTQYF.